Listed here is a single TCR beta chain. Its antigen is as yet unknown. The data belong to a study of shared clonotypes between healthy human individuals. Study context: CD4 naive cells filled three plates per donor, CD4 memory three, CD8 naive two and CD8 memory one.

This CDR3 region has 14 residues. Germline lookup yields CDR1 SGHAT and CDR2 FQNNGV. Unmatched junction bases numbered 3, after V lost 2 bases and J lost 8 bases. Some 30,000 T cell genomes, or roughly 200 ng DNA, went into the sorted-subset replicate PCRs. The table came from immunoSEQ multiplex PCR; TCRdb's copy has only in-frame clones and leaves some out. In the table there are millions of clones, more than 85% of which are singletons. General observations from the study: Some naive CD4 clonotypes, about 5%, turned up in common across several donors.

The chain uses TRBV11-2 and TRBJ1-4; 9 bases line up with TRBD1. The receptor's source is a man aged 18 to 30 in good health. Some clones in this sample may be carry-over from other donors' samples. Sequencing used naive CD4+ T cells from PBMCs. The sample's subset: CD45RA+ positively selected. CDR3 sequence reads: CASSLFGTGEKLFF. CDR3 sequence (DNA): TGTGCCAGCAGCTTATTCGGGACAGGGGAAAAACTGTTTTTT.